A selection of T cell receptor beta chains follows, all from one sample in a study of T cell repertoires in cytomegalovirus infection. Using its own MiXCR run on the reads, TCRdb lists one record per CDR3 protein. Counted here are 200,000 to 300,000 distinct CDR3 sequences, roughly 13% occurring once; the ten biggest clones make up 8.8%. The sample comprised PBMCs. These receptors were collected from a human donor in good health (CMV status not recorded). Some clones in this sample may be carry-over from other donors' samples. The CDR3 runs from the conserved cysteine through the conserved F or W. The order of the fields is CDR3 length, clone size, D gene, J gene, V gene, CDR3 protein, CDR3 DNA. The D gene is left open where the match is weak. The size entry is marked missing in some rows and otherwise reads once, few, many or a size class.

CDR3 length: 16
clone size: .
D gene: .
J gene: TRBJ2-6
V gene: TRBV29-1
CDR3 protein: CSVLQGAASGTNVLTF
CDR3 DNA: TGCAGCGTCTTACAGGGAGCCGCCTCTGGGACCAACGTCCTGACTTTC

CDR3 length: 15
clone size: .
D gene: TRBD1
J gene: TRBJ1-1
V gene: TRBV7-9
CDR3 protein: CASSLVGTGDLEAFF
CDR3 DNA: TGTGCCAGCAGCTTAGTAGGGACAGGAGACCTTGAAGCTTTCTTT

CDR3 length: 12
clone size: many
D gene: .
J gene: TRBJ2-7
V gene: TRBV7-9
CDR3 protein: CASSRDWGEQYF
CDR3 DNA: TGTGCCAGCAGCCGGGACTGGGGCGAGCAGTACTTC

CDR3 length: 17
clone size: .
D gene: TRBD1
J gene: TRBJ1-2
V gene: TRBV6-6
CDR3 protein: CASSRGERDRGQVGYTF
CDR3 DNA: TGTGCCAGCAGTCGTGGGGAGCGGGACAGGGGGCAAGTTGGCTACACCTTC

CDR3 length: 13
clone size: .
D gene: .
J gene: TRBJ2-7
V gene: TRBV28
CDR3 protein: CASSPGRIPEQYF
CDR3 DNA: TGTGCCAGCAGCCCGGGACGGATACCGGAGCAGTACTTC

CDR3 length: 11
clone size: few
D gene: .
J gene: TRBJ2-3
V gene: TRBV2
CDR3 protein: CASITADTQYF
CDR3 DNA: TGTGCCTCAATCACGGCAGATACGCAGTATTTT

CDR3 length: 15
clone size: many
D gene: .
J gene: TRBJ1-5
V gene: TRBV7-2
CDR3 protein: CASSLGVGRHQPQHF
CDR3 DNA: TGTGCCAGCAGCTTAGGGGTGGGCAGACATCAGCCCCAGCATTTT

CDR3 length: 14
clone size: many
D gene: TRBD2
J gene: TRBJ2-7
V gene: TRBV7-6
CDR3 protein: CASRPAGEAYEQYF
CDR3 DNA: TGTGCCAGCAGGCCAGCGGGAGAAGCCTACGAGCAGTACTTC

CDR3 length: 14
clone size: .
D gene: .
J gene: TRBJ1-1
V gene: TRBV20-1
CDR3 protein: CSAADPRYSTEAFF
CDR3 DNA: TGCAGTGCTGCAGATCCTAGGTATTCCACTGAAGCTTTCTTT

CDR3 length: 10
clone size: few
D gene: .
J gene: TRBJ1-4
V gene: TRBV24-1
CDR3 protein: CATRAERLFF
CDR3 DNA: TGTGCCACCAGAGCCGAAAGACTGTTTTTT

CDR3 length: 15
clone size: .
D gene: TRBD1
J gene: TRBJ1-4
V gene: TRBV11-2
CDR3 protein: CASSSRTGRNEKLFF
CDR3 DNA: TGTGCCAGCAGTTCGAGGACAGGACGGAATGAAAAACTGTTTTTT

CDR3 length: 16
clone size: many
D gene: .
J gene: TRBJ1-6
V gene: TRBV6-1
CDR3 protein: CASTDAGNSYNSPLHF
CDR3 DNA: TGTGCCAGCACTGATGCAGGGAACTCCTATAATTCACCCCTCCACTTT

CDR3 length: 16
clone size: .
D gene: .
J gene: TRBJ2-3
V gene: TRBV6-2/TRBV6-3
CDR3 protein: CASQGRGRIGTDTQYF
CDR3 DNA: TGTGCCAGCCAGGGGCGCGGACGTATTGGCACAGATACGCAGTATTTT

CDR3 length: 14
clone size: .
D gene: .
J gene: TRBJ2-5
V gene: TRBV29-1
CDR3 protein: CSVGPNPMGETQYF
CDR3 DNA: TGCAGCGTTGGGCCGAACCCGATGGGAGAGACCCAGTACTTC

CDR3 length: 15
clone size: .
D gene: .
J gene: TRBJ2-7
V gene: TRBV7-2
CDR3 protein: CASSLMSPGEGEQYF
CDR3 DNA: TGTGCCAGCAGCTTAATGTCACCGGGTGAGGGTGAGCAGTACTTC

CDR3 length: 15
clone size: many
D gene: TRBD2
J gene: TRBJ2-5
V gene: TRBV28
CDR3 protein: CASRPSGRVGETQYF
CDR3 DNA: TGTGCCAGCAGACCGAGCGGGAGGGTTGGAGAGACCCAGTACTTC

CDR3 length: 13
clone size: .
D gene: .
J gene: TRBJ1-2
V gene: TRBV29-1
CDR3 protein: CSVESFAREDYTF
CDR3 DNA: TGCAGCGTTGAAAGTTTCGCCAGGGAAGACTACACCTTC

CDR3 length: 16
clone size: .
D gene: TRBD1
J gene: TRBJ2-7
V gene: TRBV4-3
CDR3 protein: CASSLGPPGQGSEQYF
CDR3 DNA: TGCGCCAGCAGCCTTGGACCCCCGGGACAGGGGAGTGAGCAGTACTTC

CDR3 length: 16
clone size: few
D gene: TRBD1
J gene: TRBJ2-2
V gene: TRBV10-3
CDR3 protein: CAIKRGQGAETGELFF
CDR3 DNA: TGTGCCATCAAGCGCGGACAGGGGGCAGAAACCGGGGAGCTGTTTTTT

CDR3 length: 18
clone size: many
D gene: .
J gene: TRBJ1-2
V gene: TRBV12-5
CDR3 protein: CASGSRLAGDSRGYGYTF
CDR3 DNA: TGTGCTAGTGGTTCCCGCCTGGCAGGGGATAGCCGGGGGTATGGCTACACCTTC

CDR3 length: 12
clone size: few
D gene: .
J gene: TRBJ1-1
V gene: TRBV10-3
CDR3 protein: CAISRQNTEAFF
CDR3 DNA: TGTGCCATCAGTAGGCAGAACACTGAAGCTTTCTTT

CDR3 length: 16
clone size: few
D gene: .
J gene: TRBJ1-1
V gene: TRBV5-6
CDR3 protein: CASSLALVRPNTEAFF
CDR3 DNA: TGTGCCAGCAGCTTGGCCTTAGTGCGGCCCAACACTGAAGCTTTCTTT

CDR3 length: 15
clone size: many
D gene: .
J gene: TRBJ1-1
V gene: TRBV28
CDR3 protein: CASSLSSGVNTEAFF
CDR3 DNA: TGTGCCAGCAGTTTAAGCTCAGGGGTGAACACTGAAGCTTTCTTT

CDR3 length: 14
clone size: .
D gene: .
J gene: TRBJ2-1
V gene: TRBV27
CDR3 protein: CATRRVLAYNEQFF
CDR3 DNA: TGTGCCACCCGCAGGGTCTTAGCCTACAATGAGCAGTTCTTC

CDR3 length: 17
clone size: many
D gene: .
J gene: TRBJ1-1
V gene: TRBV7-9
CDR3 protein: CASSSDDRMFMNTEAFF
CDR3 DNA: TGTGCCAGCAGCTCCGACGATAGAATGTTCATGAACACTGAAGCTTTCTTT

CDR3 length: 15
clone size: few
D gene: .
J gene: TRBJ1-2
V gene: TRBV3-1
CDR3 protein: CASSQDRGETYGYTF
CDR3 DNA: TGTGCCAGCAGCCAAGATAGGGGGGAAACCTATGGCTACACCTTC

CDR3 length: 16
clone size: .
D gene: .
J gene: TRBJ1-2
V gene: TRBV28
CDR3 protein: CASSSPGAGRNYGYTF
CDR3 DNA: TGTGCCAGCAGTTCCCCCGGGGCAGGGAGAAACTATGGCTACACCTTC

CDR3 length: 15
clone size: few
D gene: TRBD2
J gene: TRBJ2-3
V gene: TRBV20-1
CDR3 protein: CSGATRTSGLDTQYF
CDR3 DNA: TGCAGTGGTGCGACGAGGACTAGCGGGCTAGATACGCAGTATTTT

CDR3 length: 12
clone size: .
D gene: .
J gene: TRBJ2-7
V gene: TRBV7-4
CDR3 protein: CASSFTSYEQYF
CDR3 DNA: TGTGCCAGCAGCTTCACCTCCTACGAGCAGTACTTC

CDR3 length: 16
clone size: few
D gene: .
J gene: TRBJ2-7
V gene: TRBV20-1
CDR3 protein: CSASLGPGPEIYEQYF
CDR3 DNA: TGCAGTGCTAGCCTTGGGCCGGGACCAGAAATCTACGAGCAGTACTTC

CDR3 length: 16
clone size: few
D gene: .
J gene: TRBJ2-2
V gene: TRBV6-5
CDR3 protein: CASSYSGHKNTGELFF
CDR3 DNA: TGTGCCAGCAGTTACTCGGGCCACAAGAACACCGGGGAGCTGTTTTTT

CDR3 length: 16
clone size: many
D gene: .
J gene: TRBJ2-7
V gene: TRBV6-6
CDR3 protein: CASSTPTGTLSYEQYF
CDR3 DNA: TGTGCCAGCAGTACCCCTACCGGGACCCTCTCCTACGAGCAGTACTTC

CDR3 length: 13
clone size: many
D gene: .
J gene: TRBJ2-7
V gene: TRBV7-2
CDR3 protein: CASSVRLAGEQYF
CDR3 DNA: TGTGCCAGCAGCGTGCGACTGGCGGGGGAGCAGTACTTC

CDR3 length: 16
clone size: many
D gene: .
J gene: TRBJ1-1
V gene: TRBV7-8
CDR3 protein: CASAIITGVGPTEAFF
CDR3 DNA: TGTGCCAGCGCGATTATCACCGGGGTGGGGCCCACTGAAGCTTTCTTT

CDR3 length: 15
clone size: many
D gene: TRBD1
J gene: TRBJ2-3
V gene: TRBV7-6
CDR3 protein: CASSEQTGGLNTQYF
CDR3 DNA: TGTGCCAGCAGCGAGCAGACAGGGGGCTTAAATACGCAGTATTTT

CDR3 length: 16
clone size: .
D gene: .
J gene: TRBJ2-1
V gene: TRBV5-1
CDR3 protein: CASSFGDGRDGAEQFF
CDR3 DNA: TGCGCCAGCAGCTTTGGTGACGGACGAGACGGGGCTGAGCAGTTCTTC

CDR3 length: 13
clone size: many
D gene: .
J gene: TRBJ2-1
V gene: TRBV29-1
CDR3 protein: CSVAQFWDNEQFF
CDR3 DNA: TGCAGCGTTGCGCAGTTCTGGGACAATGAGCAGTTCTTC

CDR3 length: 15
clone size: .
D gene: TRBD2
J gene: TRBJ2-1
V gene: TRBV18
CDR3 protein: CASSPVERGYNEQFF
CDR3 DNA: TGTGCCAGCTCACCAGTCGAGCGGGGCTACAATGAGCAGTTCTTC

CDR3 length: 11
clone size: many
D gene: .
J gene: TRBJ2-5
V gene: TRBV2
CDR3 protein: CASRNTETQYF
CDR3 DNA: TGTGCCAGCAGAAACACGGAGACCCAGTACTTC

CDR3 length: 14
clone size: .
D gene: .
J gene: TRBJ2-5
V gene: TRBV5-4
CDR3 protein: CASSLNPGPETQYF
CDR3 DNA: TGTGCCAGCAGCTTGAATCCCGGCCCAGAGACCCAGTACTTC